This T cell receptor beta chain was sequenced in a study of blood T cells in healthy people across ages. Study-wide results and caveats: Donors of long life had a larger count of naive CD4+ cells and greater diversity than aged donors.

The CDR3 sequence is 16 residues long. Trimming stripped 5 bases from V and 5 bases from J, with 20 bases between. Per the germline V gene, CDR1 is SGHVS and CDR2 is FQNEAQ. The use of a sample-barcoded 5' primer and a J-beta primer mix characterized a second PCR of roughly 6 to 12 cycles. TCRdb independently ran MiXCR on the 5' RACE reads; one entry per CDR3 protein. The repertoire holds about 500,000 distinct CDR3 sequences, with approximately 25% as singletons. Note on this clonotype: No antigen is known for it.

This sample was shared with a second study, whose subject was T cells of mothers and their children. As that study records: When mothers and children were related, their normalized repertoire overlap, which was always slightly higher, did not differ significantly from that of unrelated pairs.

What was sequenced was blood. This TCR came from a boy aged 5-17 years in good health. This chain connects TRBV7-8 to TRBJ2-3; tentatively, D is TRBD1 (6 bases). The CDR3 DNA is TGTGCCAGCAGCCAGCGACAGGACACCCCGAGAGATACGCAGTATTTT. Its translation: CASSQRQDTPRDTQYF.